This T cell receptor (beta chain) emerged from a study of blood T cell repertoires in COVID-19. Sequencing was performed with immunoSEQ multiplex PCR; in TCRdb, only in-frame clones are kept and a portion is missing. The profile shows about 140,000 clones, about 83% of them singletons. Sequencing was done on a sample of PBMCs or T cells enriched from blood (not recorded which). The clonotype was recovered from a woman aged 50 to 65 with acute COVID-19.

The CDR3 nucleotides are TGTGCCTGGAATCTAGAGCGGCTAATAAACAATGAGCAGTTCTTC. It is translated as CAWNLERLINNEQFF. The chain links TRBV30 to TRBJ2-1, with a possible D match to TRBD2 (5 bases). Germline CDR1 is GTSNPN and CDR2 is SVGIG (reference sequence). CDR3 size: 15 residues. V was clipped by 4 bases and J by 5 bases, with 18 bases between them.